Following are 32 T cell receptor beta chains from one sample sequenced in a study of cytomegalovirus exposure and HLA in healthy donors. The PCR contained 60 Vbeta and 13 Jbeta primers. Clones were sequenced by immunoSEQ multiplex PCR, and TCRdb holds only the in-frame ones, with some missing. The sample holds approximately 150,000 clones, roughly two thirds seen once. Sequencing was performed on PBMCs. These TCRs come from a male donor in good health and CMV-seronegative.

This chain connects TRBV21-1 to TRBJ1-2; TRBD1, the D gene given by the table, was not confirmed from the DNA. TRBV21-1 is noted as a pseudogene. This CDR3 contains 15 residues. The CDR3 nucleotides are TGTGCCAGCAGCGAAACAGGGGGCGCAGACTATGGCTACACCTTC. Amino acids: CASSETGGADYGYTF.

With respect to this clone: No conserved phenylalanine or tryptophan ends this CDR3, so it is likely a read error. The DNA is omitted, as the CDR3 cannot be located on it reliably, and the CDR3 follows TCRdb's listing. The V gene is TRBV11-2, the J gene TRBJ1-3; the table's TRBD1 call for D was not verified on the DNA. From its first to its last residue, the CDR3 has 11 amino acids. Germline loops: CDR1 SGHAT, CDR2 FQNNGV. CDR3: CASSTPGTLVD.

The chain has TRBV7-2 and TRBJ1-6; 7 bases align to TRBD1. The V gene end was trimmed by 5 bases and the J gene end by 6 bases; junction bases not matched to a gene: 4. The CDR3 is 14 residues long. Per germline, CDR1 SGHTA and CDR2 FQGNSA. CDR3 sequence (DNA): TGTGCCAGCAGCCAGGGACAGATTAATTCACCCCTCCACTTT. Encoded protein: CASSQGQINSPLHF.

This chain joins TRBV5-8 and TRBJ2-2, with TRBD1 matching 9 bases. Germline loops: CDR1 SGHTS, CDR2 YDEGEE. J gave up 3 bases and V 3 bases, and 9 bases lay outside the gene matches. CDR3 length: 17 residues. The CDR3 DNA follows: TGTGCCAGCAGCTCATTAGGACAGGGGCCCTACACCGGGGAGCTGTTTTTT. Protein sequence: CASSSLGQGPYTGELFF.

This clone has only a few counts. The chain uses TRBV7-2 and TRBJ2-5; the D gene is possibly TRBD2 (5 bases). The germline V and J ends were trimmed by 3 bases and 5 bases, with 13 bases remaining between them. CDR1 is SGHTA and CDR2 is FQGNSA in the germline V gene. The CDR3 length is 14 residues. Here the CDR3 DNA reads TGTGCCAGCAGCTTCGGGGTTCGCTCGGAGACCCAGTACTTC. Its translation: CASSFGVRSETQYF.

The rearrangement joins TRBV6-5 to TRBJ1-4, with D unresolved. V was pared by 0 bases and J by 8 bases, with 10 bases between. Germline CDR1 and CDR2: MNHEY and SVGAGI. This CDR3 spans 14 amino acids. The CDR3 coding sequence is TGTGCCAGCAGTTACTCCGGGATGCGCGAAAAACTGTTTTTT. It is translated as CASSYSGMREKLFF.

CDR3 in amino acids: CASSLERGSYEQYF. CDR3 DNA sequence: TGTGCCAGCAGCTTGGAACGGGGCTCCTACGAGCAGTACTTC. The rearrangement links TRBV5-4 to TRBJ2-7; possible D gene TRBD2, 5 bases. CDR1 and CDR2 (germline): SGHNT, YYREEE (reference sequence). V was trimmed by 0 bases and J by 0 bases, leaving 7 bases between them. The CDR3 loop spans 14 amino acids.

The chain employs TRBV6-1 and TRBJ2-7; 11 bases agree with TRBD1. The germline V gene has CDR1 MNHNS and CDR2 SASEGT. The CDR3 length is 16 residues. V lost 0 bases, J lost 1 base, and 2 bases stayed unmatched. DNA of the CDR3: TGTGCCAGCAGTGAAGCGGGGACAGGGGGTTCCTACGAGCAGTACTTC. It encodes CASSEAGTGGSYEQYF.

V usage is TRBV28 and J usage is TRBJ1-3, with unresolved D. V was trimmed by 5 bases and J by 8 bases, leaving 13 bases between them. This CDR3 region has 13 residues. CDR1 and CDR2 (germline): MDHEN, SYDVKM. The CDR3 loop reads CASSKLQEDTIYF. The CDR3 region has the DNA TGTGCCAGCAGTAAACTCCAGGAGGACACCATATATTTT.

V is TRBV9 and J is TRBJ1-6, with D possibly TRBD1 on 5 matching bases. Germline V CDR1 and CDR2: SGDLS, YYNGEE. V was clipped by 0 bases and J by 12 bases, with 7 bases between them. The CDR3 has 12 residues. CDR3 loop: CASSVVGGPLHF. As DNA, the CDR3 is TGTGCCAGCAGCGTAGTCGGGGGACCCCTCCACTTT.

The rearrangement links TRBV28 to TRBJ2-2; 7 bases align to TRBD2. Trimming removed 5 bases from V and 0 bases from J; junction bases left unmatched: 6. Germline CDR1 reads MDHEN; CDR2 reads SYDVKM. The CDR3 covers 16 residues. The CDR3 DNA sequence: TGTGCCAGCAGTCGTGGGGGGGTATCGAACACCGGGGAGCTGTTTTTT. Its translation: CASSRGGVSNTGELFF. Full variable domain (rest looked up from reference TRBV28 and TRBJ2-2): DVKVTQSSRYLVKRTGEKVFLECVQDMDHENMFWYRQDPGLGLRLIYFSYDVKMKEKGDIPEGYSVSREKKERFSLILESASTNQTSMYLCASSRGGVSNTGELFFGEGSRLTVL.

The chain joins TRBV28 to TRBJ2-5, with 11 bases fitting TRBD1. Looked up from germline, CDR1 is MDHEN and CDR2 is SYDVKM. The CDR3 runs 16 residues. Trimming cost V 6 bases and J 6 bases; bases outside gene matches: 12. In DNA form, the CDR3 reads TGTGCCAGCAGCCCGGCTTGGACAGGGGGCGTGAAGACCCAGTACTTC. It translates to CASSPAWTGGVKTQYF. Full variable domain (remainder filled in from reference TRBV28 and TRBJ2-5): DVKVTQSSRYLVKRTGEKVFLECVQDMDHENMFWYRQDPGLGLRLIYFSYDVKMKEKGDIPEGYSVSREKKERFSLILESASTNQTSMYLCASSPAWTGGVKTQYFGPGTRLLVL.

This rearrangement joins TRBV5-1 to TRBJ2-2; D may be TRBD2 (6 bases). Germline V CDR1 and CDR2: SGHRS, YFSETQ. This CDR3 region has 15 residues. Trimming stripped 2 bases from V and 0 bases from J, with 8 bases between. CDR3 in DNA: TGCGCCAGCAGCTTCGGGGGATCGAACACCGGGGAGCTGTTTTTT. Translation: CASSFGGSNTGELFF.

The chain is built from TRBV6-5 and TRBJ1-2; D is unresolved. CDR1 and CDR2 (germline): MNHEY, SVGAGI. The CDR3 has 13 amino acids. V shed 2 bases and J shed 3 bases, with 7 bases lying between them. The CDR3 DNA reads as TGTGCCAGCAGTTACGAGGAGGACTATGGCTACACCTTC. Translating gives CASSYEEDYGYTF.

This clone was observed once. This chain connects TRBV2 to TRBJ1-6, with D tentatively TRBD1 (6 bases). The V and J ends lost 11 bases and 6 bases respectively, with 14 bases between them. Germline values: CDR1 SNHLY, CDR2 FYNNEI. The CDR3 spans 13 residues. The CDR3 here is CACTGQINSPLHF. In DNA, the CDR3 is TGTGCCTGCACGGGACAAATTAATTCACCCCTCCACTTT.

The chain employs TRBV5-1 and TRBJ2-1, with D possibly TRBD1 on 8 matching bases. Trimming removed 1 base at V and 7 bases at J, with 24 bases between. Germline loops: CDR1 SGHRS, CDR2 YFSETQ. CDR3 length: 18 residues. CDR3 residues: CASSLMKTGGGLKNEQFF. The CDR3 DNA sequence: TGCGCCAGCAGCTTGATGAAAACAGGGGGGGGTTTGAAGAATGAGCAGTTCTTC.

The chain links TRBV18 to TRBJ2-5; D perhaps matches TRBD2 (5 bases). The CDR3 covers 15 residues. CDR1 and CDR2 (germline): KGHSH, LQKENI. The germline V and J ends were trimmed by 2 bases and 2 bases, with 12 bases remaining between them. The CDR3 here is CASSPKNGVQETQYF. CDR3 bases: TGTGCCAGCTCACCAAAAAACGGGGTACAAGAGACCCAGTACTTC.

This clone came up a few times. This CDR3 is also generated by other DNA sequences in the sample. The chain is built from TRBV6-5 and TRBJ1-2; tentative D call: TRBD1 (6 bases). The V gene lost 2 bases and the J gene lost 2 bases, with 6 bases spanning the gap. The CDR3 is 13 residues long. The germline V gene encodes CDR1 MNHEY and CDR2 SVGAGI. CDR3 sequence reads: CASSYGTNYGYTF. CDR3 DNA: TGTGCCAGCAGTTACGGGACAAACTATGGCTACACCTTC.

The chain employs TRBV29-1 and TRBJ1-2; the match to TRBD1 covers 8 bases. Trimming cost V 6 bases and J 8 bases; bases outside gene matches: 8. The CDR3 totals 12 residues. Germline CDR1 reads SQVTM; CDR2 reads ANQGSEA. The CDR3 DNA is TGCAGCGTGGGTGACAGGGGTGGCGGCTACACCTTC. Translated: CSVGDRGGGYTF.

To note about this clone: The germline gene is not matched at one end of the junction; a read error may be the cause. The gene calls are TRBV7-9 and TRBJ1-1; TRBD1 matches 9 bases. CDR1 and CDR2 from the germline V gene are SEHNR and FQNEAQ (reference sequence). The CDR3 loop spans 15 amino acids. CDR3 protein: CSSRNGQGRNTEAFF. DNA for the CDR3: TGTTCCAGCAGGAACGGACAGGGGAGGAACACTGAAGCTTTCTTT.

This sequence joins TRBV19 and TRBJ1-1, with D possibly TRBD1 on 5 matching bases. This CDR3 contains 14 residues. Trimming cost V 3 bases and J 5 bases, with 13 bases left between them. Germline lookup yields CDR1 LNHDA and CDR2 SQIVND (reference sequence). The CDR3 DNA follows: TGTGCCAGTAGTATGAATGTCAGGGCAACTGAAGCTTTCTTT. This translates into CASSMNVRATEAFF.

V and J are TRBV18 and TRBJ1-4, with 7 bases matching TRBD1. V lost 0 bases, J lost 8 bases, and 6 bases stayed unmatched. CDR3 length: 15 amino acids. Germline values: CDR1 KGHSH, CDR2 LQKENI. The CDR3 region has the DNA TGTGCCAGCTCACCACCGTTTCAGGGGGAGGAAAAACTGTTTTTT. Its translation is CASSPPFQGEEKLFF.

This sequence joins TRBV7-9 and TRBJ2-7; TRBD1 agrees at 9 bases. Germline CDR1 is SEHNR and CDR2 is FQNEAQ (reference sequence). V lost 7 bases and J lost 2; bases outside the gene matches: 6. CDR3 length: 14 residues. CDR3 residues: CASTDGTGTYEQYF. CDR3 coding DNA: TGTGCCAGCACCGATGGGACAGGGACCTACGAGCAGTACTTC.

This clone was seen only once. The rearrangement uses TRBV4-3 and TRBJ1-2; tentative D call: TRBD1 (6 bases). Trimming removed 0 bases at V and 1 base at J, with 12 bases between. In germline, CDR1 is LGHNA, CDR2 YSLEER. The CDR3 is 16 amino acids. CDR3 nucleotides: TGCGCCAGCAGCCAAGATGCAGGGGCTAATAACTATGGCTACACCTTC. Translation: CASSQDAGANNYGYTF.

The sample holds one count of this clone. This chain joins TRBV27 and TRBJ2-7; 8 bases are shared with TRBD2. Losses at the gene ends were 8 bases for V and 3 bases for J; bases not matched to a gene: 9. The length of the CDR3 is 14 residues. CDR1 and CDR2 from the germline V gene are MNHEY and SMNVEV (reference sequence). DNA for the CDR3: TGTGCCAGCGCTATAGGCGGGGGGTTCTACGAGCAGTACTTC. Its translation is CASAIGGGFYEQYF.

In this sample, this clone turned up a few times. CDR3 coding DNA: TGTGCCAGTATGGCCGGGGGGGCGAACGGCGTGAGCGAGCAGTACTTC. This translates into CASMAGGANGVSEQYF. This chain links TRBV19 with TRBJ2-7; 8 bases map to TRBD2. Germline loops: CDR1 LNHDA, CDR2 SQIVND (reference sequence). The J segment lost 6 bases and the V segment lost 7 bases, leaving 17 bases of the junction unmatched. The CDR3 is made up of 16 amino acids.

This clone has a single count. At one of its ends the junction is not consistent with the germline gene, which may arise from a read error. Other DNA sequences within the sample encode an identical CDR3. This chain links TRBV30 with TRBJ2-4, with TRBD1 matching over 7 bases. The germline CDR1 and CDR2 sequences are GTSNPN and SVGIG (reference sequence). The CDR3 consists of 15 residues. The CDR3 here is CAWSVGDSLKNIQYF. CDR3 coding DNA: TGCGCCTGGAGTGTGGGGGACAGTCTCAAAAACATTCAGTACTTC.

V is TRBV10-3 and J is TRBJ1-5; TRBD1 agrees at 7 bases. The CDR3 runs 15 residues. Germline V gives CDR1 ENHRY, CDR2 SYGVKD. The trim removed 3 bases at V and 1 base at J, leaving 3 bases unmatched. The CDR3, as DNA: TGTGCCATCAGTGAAAGGGGGCCGAGCAATCAGCCCCAGCATTTT. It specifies CAISERGPSNQPQHF.

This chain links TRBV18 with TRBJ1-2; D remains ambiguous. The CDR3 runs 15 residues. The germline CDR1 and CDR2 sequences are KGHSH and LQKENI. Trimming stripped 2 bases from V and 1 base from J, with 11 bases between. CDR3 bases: TGTGCCAGCTCACCAGATTCTAACAGTAACTATGGCTACACCTTC. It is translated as CASSPDSNSNYGYTF.

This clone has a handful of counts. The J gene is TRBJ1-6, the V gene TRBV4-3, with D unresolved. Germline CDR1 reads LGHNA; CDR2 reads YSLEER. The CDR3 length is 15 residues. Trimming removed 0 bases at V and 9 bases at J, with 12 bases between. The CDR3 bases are TGCGCCAGCAGCCAAGAGCTATGGGGAGGTTCACCCCTCCACTTT. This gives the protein CASSQELWGGSPLHF.

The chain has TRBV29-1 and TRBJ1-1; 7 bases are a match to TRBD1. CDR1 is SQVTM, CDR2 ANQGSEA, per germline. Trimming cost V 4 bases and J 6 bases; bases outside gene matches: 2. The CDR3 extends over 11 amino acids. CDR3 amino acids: CSVGQGAEAFF. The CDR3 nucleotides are TGCAGCGTTGGACAGGGTGCTGAAGCTTTCTTT.

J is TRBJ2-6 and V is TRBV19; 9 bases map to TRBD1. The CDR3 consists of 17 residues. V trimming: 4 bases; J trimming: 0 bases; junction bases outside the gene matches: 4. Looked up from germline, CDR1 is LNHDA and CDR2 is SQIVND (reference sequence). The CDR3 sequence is CASSNRGPSSGANVLTF. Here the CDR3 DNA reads TGTGCCAGTAGTAACAGGGGGCCGAGCTCTGGGGCCAACGTCCTGACTTTC.